The sequence of this TCR beta chain was determined in a study of OX40 agonist ivuxolimab in advanced cancers. This clone was seen once. Its matching antigen is unknown. Between the trimmed V and J ends, which lost 1 base and 1 base, there was a span of 11 bases. This CDR3 is 17 amino acids long. In germline, CDR1 is SGHVS, CDR2 FQNEAQ. Libraries were prepared by immunoSEQ multiplex PCR; TCRdb keeps only in-frame clonotypes and omits some of them. The table shows approximately 74,000 clones, with 65% to 90% occurring only once. Findings and limits, study-wide: Not determined was the antigen specificity of the expanded peripheral T cells. Both CD4+ and CD8+ T cell populations in blood had undergone clonal expansion by week 6 at 0.1 to 3.0 mg/kg.

Blood got drawn at baseline, again on cycle 4 day 1, and then on cycle 7 day 1. This sequence joins TRBV7-8 and TRBJ1-6; no clear D gene. This TCR came from an adult with an advanced solid tumor such as melanoma, head and neck, liver or kidney cancer. The material was CD4+ or CD8+ T cells sorted from blood, obtained in a trial of the OX40 agonist ivuxolimab. The CDR3 sequence: CASSLVAGSSYNSPLHF. The CDR3 DNA sequence: TGTGCCAGCAGCTTAGTCGCAGGAAGTTCCTATAATTCACCCCTCCACTTT.